The 8 T cell receptor beta chains given below trace back to one sample, sequenced in a study of T-cell memory formation after mild COVID-19. TCRdb reprocessed the 5' RACE reads with MiXCR, giving one entry per CDR3 protein. The sample includes about 150,000 distinct CDR3 sequences, about 14% of them seen just once. Material for sequencing was PBMCs or a T cell subset sorted from them (not recorded which). The receptors were gathered from an adult woman who had mild COVID-19 (a few samples of this study predate the infection). Cell type and time point are not known.

This clonotype has a handful of counts. V usage is TRBV24-1 and J usage is TRBJ2-1; the D gene is possibly TRBD2 (6 bases). The CDR3 loop spans 15 amino acids. Germline lookup yields CDR1 KGHDR and CDR2 SFDVKD. Trimming took 3 bases from V and 3 from J, leaving 11 bases between them. The DNA for the CDR3 is TGTGCCACCAGTGATGTGGGGACTGACTACAATGAGCAGTTCTTC. Its protein product is CATSDVGTDYNEQFF.

The sample holds a few counts of this clonotype. V gene TRBV29-1 combines with J gene TRBJ2-2; D not resolved. CDR1 and CDR2 from the germline V gene are SQVTM and ANQGSEA. The CDR3 runs 13 residues. Trimming stripped 1 base from V and 10 bases from J, with 13 bases between. The CDR3 is CSVEVSGSEELFF. The CDR3 nucleotides are TGCAGCGTTGAAGTCTCCGGGTCGGAGGAGCTGTTTTTT.

The chain is built from TRBV5-6 and TRBJ2-2, with 7 bases lining up with TRBD1. The germline gives CDR1 SGHDT, CDR2 YYEEEE. The V gene end was trimmed by 1 base and the J gene end by 4 bases; junction bases not matched to a gene: 4. The CDR3 loop spans 15 amino acids. This chain's CDR3 is CASSLRGRVTGELFF. Here the CDR3 DNA reads TGTGCCAGCAGCTTGAGGGGGCGGGTCACCGGGGAGCTGTTTTTT.

This clonotype was counted between two and nine times. CDR3 region: CASSGRTSQETQYF. As DNA, the CDR3 is TGCGCCAGCAGCGGGAGGACTAGCCAAGAGACCCAGTACTTC. J is TRBJ2-5 and V is TRBV5-1; TRBD2 matches at 7 bases. CDR1 and CDR2 from the germline V gene are SGHRS and YFSETQ. Losses at the gene ends were 4 bases for V and 1 base for J; bases not matched to a gene: 4. CDR3 length: 14 residues.

The J gene is TRBJ2-3, the V gene TRBV4-3, with unresolved D. The germline gives CDR1 LGHNA, CDR2 YSLEER. Trimming left V 0 bases short and J 2 bases short, with 3 bases between. This CDR3 contains 13 residues. The CDR3 reads CASSQDHTDTQYF. The CDR3 DNA is TGCGCCAGCAGCCAAGATCACACAGATACGCAGTATTTT.

The CDR3 here is CASSAGQESSGANVLTF. The CDR3, as DNA: TGTGCCAGCAGCGCGGGACAGGAAAGCTCTGGGGCCAACGTCCTGACTTTC. The V call is TRBV9, the J call TRBJ2-6, with 8 bases fitting TRBD1. The CDR3 loop spans 17 amino acids. Germline V gene data show CDR1 as SGDLS and CDR2 as YYNGEE. Trimming cost V 3 bases and J 0 bases; bases outside gene matches: 5.

This clonotype was seen more than once but under ten times. V usage is TRBV9 and J usage is TRBJ2-5; 7 positions match TRBD1. CDR3 length: 15 residues. The germline gives CDR1 SGDLS, CDR2 YYNGEE. The V segment lost 1 base and the J segment 1 base; nucleotides outside the gene matches: 4. In nucleotides, the CDR3 is TGTGCCAGCAGCGTATGGGACAGAACCCAAGAGACCCAGTACTTC. This translates into CASSVWDRTQETQYF.

The rearrangement links TRBV5-4 to TRBJ1-4; 8 positions match TRBD1. V lost 0 bases to trimming and J lost 4 bases; unmatched junction nucleotides: 5. The CDR3 consists of 16 residues. In germline, CDR1 is SGHNT, CDR2 YYREEE (reference sequence). DNA for the CDR3: TGTGCCAGCAGCTTGGGCCAGGGGGCTGGTAATGAAAAACTGTTTTTT. This encodes CASSLGQGAGNEKLFF. Complete variable domain (other parts from reference TRBV5-4 and TRBJ1-4): ETGVTQSPTHLIKTRGQQVTLRCSSQSGHNTVSWYQQALGQGPQFIFQYYREEENGRGNFPPRFSGLQFPNYSSELNVNALELDDSALYLCASSLGQGAGNEKLFFGSGTQLSVL.